The entry below gives a single T cell receptor beta chain sequence along with its context. CDR1 and CDR2 from the germline V gene are SGHRS and YFSETQ. V was trimmed by 3 bases and J by 6 bases, leaving 10 bases between them. This CDR3 contains 12 residues. Data came from immunoSEQ multiplex PCR; TCRdb stores just in-frame clones and leaves some out. The sample includes around 120,000 clones, about 90% of them seen just once. The record originates from a study of T cell responses to AZD1222 COVID-19 vaccine. This material consisted of peripheral blood, taken on day 0 of AZD1222 vaccination. This clonotype originated in an adult in good health. V gene TRBV5-1 combines with J gene TRBJ2-7, with D unclear. In nucleotides, the CDR3 is TGCGCCAGCAGCTCTCATGACGGCGAGCAGTACTTC. Translated: CASSSHDGEQYF.